In its sample, the clone carrying this T cell receptor (beta chain) was seen a few times. Its antigen remains unidentified. The data were taken from a study of long-term antiretroviral therapy in people with HIV. The assay used was immunoSEQ (version v3.0), run at survey level. Generated by immunoSEQ multiplex PCR, the TCRdb table keeps only in-frame clones and is missing some. The profile shows 20,000 to 30,000 clones, 80% to 90% of them singletons. Study-level results: Clones that had undergone expansion before ART dominated the repertoire at all time points. Compared with controls, HIV repertoires showed narrower CDR3 length ranges.

The CDR3 spans 17 residues. The germline V gene has CDR1 MNHNS and CDR2 SASEGT. With 4 bases removed from V and 2 bases from J, the gap between germline ends came to 20 bases. Among participants with HIV, every one received treatment in the United States. V is TRBV6-1 and J is TRBJ2-5, with D possibly matching TRBD2 (7 bases). Here the sequenced sample was unsorted PBMCs, taken 3 years after starting antiretroviral therapy. This sequence was found in a man younger than 35 with HIV. The CDR3 spells CASSVRGISGPQETQYF. Here the CDR3 DNA reads TGTGCCAGCAGTGTAAGGGGGATTAGCGGGCCGCAAGAGACCCAGTACTTC.